This TCR beta chain appears in the sequencing data of a study of T-cell memory formation after mild COVID-19. TCRdb processed the 5' RACE reads anew with MiXCR; each CDR3 protein has one entry. The table has about 130,000 distinct CDR3 sequences, roughly 15% seen once; the top ten hold approximately 15%. The table lists this clonotype with a few counts. From germline, CDR1 is ENHRY and CDR2 SYGVKD. V was cut by 2 bases and J by 1 base, with 9 bases left in between. The CDR3 has 14 amino acids. The receptor was isolated from an adult woman who had mild COVID-19 (a few samples of this study predate the infection). Cell type and time point are not known. V gene TRBV10-3 combines with J gene TRBJ2-7, with a weak D call TRBD1 (6 bases). The sequenced material came from PBMCs or a T cell subset sorted from them (not recorded which). The CDR3 DNA reads as TGTGCCATCAGTGAGGACAGGACGTCCTACGAGCAGTACTTC. Residues: CAISEDRTSYEQYF.